This record concerns one T cell receptor beta chain sequence. What it binds is unknown. Libraries were prepared by immunoSEQ multiplex PCR; TCRdb keeps only in-frame clonotypes and omits some of them. The table records around 160,000 clones, 70% to 90% of them present only once. This sample was included in a study of lymphopenia after photon versus proton radiotherapy. V was pared by 5 bases and J by 1 base, with 6 bases of the junction left unmatched. CDR3 length: 15 residues. Germline V CDR1 and CDR2: SEHNR, FQNEAQ (reference sequence). General study points: Larger post-nadir TCR diversity loss correlated inversely with survival in deceased patients. After the lymphocyte nadir, photon-treated repertoires showed oligoclonal expansion, especially of CD8+ Temra cells. Under photons, naive T cells and diversity fell while effector/memory populations rose.

Sequencing used peripheral blood, obtained from a patient treated with photon-based radiotherapy. This clonotype was obtained from a man aged 50 to 60 with gastric cancer. The chain uses TRBV7-9 and TRBJ2-7, with 9 bases fitting TRBD1. DNA for the CDR3: TGTGCCAGCAGCCCAGGGACAGGGAAATCCTACGAGCAGTACTTC. Translated: CASSPGTGKSYEQYF.